This is a list of T cell receptor beta chains from one sample in a study of cytomegalovirus exposure and HLA in healthy donors. Measured with immunoSEQ multiplex PCR; TCRdb has only the in-frame clones, and not every one. The sample has 95,000 to 110,000 clones, under 85% seen once. Sequencing input: PBMCs. The origin of the receptors is a male donor in good health and CMV-seronegative. CDR3s include the opening cysteine and the closing phenylalanine or tryptophan. D genes are given only for firm matches. Only some rows state a clone size, as once, few, many or a class for expanded clones.

TGTGCCAGTAGTGTTGCGGGAGAAAGGTACAATGAGCAGTTCTTC CASSVAGERYNEQFF TRBD2 TRBJ2-1 TRBV19 -
TGTGCCAGCAGTTTATCGGGCGGGGCAGGCTACACCTTC CASSLSGGAGYTF - TRBJ1-2 TRBV27 once
TGCGCCAGCAGCTTGGCCTCCGGGGGGGCTTACACTGAAGCTTTCTTT CASSLASGGAYTEAFF - TRBJ1-1 TRBV5-1 -
TGTGCCAGCAGCGTAGGGGCTAGCGGGACCTACGAGCAGTACTTC CASSVGASGTYEQYF TRBD2 TRBJ2-7 TRBV9 -
TGTGCCAGCAGTGGTCTTAGCAATCAGCCCCAGCATTTT CASSGLSNQPQHF - TRBJ1-5 TRBV6-1 -
TGTGCCAGCAGCAGATCCGGGACATCGGCCTACGAGCAGTACTTC CASSRSGTSAYEQYF - TRBJ2-7 TRBV7-9 once
TGTGCCAGCAGGCGGGGGATCGAGCAGTTCTTC CASRRGIEQFF TRBD2 TRBJ2-1 TRBV25-1 once
TGTGCCAGCCAGGTGGCGGGGAGACAAGAGACCCAGTACTTC CASQVAGRQETQYF - TRBJ2-5 TRBV5-4 -
TGTGCCATCAGTATTTCGGGGGGGACAGATACGCAGTATTTT CAISISGGTDTQYF TRBD2 TRBJ2-3 TRBV10-3 -
TGTGCCAGCAGTGAAGTGCGGACTAGCACCGAGCAGTACTTC CASSEVRTSTEQYF TRBD2 TRBJ2-7 TRBV6-1 -
TGCGCCAGCAGAATTACGGGACAGAGCAATCAGCCCCAGCATTTT CASRITGQSNQPQHF TRBD1 TRBJ1-5 TRBV4-1 -
TGTGCCAGTAGTCCCGGGACTGGCCTCTTCAATGAGCAGTTCTTC CASSPGTGLFNEQFF - TRBJ2-1 TRBV19 few
TGTGCCAGCAGCGGTGGGACTAGCCGACACCCTCAAACAGATACGCAGTATTTT CASSGGTSRHPQTDTQYF TRBD2 TRBJ2-3 TRBV7-2 -
TGTGCCAGCAGCCAAGTGGGAGCAACGAACACCGGGGAGCTGTTTTTT CASSQVGATNTGELFF - TRBJ2-2 TRBV4-2 -
TGTGCCAGCAGCGCCTTGGGACTGAGCTCTGGAAACACCATATATTTT CASSALGLSSGNTIYF - TRBJ1-3 TRBV11-1 -
TGCGCCAGCAGTGTGGGCTCAGCTGAGCAGTTCTTC CASSVGSAEQFF - TRBJ2-1 TRBV10-2 -
TGTGCCAGCAGGAAGTCCGGACAGGGGAACACCGGGGAGCTGTTTTTT CASRKSGQGNTGELFF TRBD1 TRBJ2-2 TRBV6-6 -
TGTGCCAGTATAAGGTCGGGACTACCTAACACCGGGGAGCTGTTTTTT CASIRSGLPNTGELFF TRBD2 TRBJ2-2 TRBV19 -
TGCGCCAGCAGTGGGGGGCCGCGAGAGCAGTACTTC CASSGGPREQYF - TRBJ2-7 TRBV10-2 -
TGTGCCAGCAGTGAATCCCATGACCCCCGGCGGATGTCCCAGCATTTT CASSESHDPRRMSQHF - TRBJ1-5 TRBV6-4 -
TGTGCCTGGACCCAAACCTACGAGCAGTACTTC CAWTQTYEQYF - TRBJ2-7 TRBV30 -
TGTGCCAGCAGCGCCCCGGGACAGGGTTCACCCCTCCACTTT CASSAPGQGSPLHF TRBD1 TRBJ1-6 TRBV5-4 once
TGTGCCAGCAGTGTGTTCGGGAACGAGCAGTACTTC CASSVFGNEQYF - TRBJ2-7 TRBV2 -
TGTGCCGGCCACAGGGGGTTTGGAGATACGCAGTATTTT CAGHRGFGDTQYF TRBD1 TRBJ2-3 TRBV6-1 -
TGTGCCAGCAGCTCCCAGGCGGGAGTGCAAGAGACCCAGTACTTC CASSSQAGVQETQYF TRBD2 TRBJ2-5 TRBV5-4 -
TGTGCCAGCAGCCAAGCGGGAGCCTACGAGCAGTACTTC CASSQAGAYEQYF TRBD2 TRBJ2-7 TRBV5-5 -
TGTGCCAGCAGTCCGACAGGCCTCGTCGCGGGTGGGCAGTTCTTC CASSPTGLVAGGQFF - TRBJ2-1 TRBV27 few
TGTGCCAGCTCACCTAAACAGGGTTTGAACACTGAAGCTTTCTTT CASSPKQGLNTEAFF - TRBJ1-1 TRBV18 -
TGTGCCAGCTCACCGAGACAGGGGGCGCAGAGGGACGAGCAGTACTTC CASSPRQGAQRDEQYF TRBD1 TRBJ2-7 TRBV18 -
TGCGCCAGCAGTGACCGGGCCCGGGGTGAGCAGTTCTTC CASSDRARGEQFF - TRBJ2-1 TRBV10-1 few
TGTGCCAGCAGCTTATACCGACAGGCGAACTATGGCTACACCTTC CASSLYRQANYGYTF - TRBJ1-2 TRBV11-2 once
TGTGCCAGCAGTTACTCAAGGGGCCGGACTGAAGCTTTCTTT CASSYSRGRTEAFF - TRBJ1-1 TRBV6-5 -
TGTGCCAGCTCACCTGTGGGTGACGGGGAGACCCAGTACTTC CASSPVGDGETQYF - TRBJ2-5 TRBV18 -
TGTGCCAGCAGACACCGACAGGGAGCTTTCTTT CASRHRQGAFF TRBD1 TRBJ1-1 TRBV28 few
TGTGCCTGGAGTGTAGCGGAAGTGCCGTGGGACACTGAAGCTTTCTTT CAWSVAEVPWDTEAFF - TRBJ1-1 TRBV30 -
TGTGCCAGCAGCGTAGGTCGGGATCCTCAAGAGACCCAGTACTTC CASSVGRDPQETQYF - TRBJ2-5 TRBV7-8 -
TGTGCCAGTAGTACGGGGTTATCCTCCTACGAGCAGTACTTC CASSTGLSSYEQYF - TRBJ2-7 TRBV19 -